These T cell receptor beta chains were read from a single sample in a study of blood T cells in healthy people across ages. In TCRdb, the 5' RACE reads were re-called with MiXCR into one record per CDR3 protein. The sample includes 700,000 or so distinct CDR3 sequences, approximately 21% of them seen just once. Sequenced material: blood. The source of these receptors is a man between 65 and 79 years old in good health. The CDR3 runs from the conserved cysteine through the conserved F or W. The order of the fields is D gene, clone size, V gene, J gene, CDR3 protein, CDR3 DNA. The D gene is left open where the match is weak. Size values are once, few and many counts, or a class for expanded clones, and some rows have none.

d_call: NA
clone_size: few
v_call: TRBV7-6
j_call: TRBJ2-1
cdr3_aa: CASSPPNGHYNEQFF
cdr3_nt: TGTGCCAGCAGCCCACCGAATGGGCACTACAATGAGCAGTTCTTC

d_call: NA
clone_size: many
v_call: TRBV6-6
j_call: TRBJ2-1
cdr3_aa: CASSSLAPYNEQFF
cdr3_nt: TGTGCCAGCAGTTCCCTTGCCCCTTACAATGAGCAGTTCTTC

d_call: NA
clone_size: few
v_call: TRBV27
j_call: TRBJ2-5
cdr3_aa: CASSLVSNTQETQYF
cdr3_nt: TGTGCCAGCAGTTTAGTGTCTAACACCCAAGAGACCCAGTACTTC

d_call: NA
clone_size: NA
v_call: TRBV24-1
j_call: TRBJ2-3
cdr3_aa: CATSDLIDTQYF
cdr3_nt: TGTGCCACCAGTGATTTGATAGATACGCAGTATTTT

d_call: TRBD1
clone_size: NA
v_call: TRBV7-2
j_call: TRBJ1-1
cdr3_aa: CASSLFGDRLSTEAFF
cdr3_nt: TGTGCCAGCAGCTTATTTGGGGACAGGCTAAGTACTGAAGCTTTCTTT

d_call: NA
clone_size: NA
v_call: TRBV28
j_call: TRBJ1-2
cdr3_aa: CASRPRGGGYTF
cdr3_nt: TGTGCCAGCAGGCCAAGGGGAGGAGGCTACACCTTC

d_call: NA
clone_size: few
v_call: TRBV20-1
j_call: TRBJ2-3
cdr3_aa: CSASALLASTDTQYF
cdr3_nt: TGCAGTGCTAGTGCCCTGCTAGCGAGCACAGATACGCAGTATTTT

d_call: NA
clone_size: few
v_call: TRBV6-5
j_call: TRBJ1-1
cdr3_aa: CASYKGTMNTEAFF
cdr3_nt: TGTGCCAGCTACAAAGGGACAATGAACACTGAAGCTTTCTTT

d_call: NA
clone_size: few
v_call: TRBV5-1
j_call: TRBJ1-4
cdr3_aa: CASSSEGTGNEKPFF
cdr3_nt: TGCGCCAGCAGCAGTGAAGGCACAGGGAATGAAAAACCGTTTTTT

d_call: TRBD1
clone_size: once
v_call: TRBV2
j_call: TRBJ2-7
cdr3_aa: CASRTLTGVFSYEQYF
cdr3_nt: TGTGCCAGCAGGACCTTGACAGGGGTCTTCTCCTACGAGCAGTACTTC

d_call: NA
clone_size: few
v_call: TRBV5-1
j_call: TRBJ1-4
cdr3_aa: CASSLAPVQGEKLFF
cdr3_nt: TGCGCCAGCAGCCTGGCGCCTGTTCAGGGGGAAAAACTGTTTTTT

d_call: NA
clone_size: few
v_call: TRBV7-6
j_call: TRBJ1-1
cdr3_aa: CASRERVDRTSEAFF
cdr3_nt: TGTGCCAGCAGAGAAAGGGTAGACAGGACGTCCGAAGCTTTCTTT

d_call: NA
clone_size: few
v_call: TRBV28
j_call: TRBJ1-2
cdr3_aa: CASTGTGAYYGYTF
cdr3_nt: TGTGCCAGCACCGGGACGGGGGCGTACTATGGCTACACCTTC

d_call: TRBD2
clone_size: NA
v_call: TRBV10-3
j_call: TRBJ2-3
cdr3_aa: CAVYSGDTDTQYF
cdr3_nt: TGTGCCGTCTATAGCGGGGACACAGATACGCAGTATTTT

d_call: NA
clone_size: NA
v_call: TRBV18
j_call: TRBJ1-1
cdr3_aa: CASSRGPKNTEAFF
cdr3_nt: TGTGCCAGCTCCCGAGGACCGAAGAACACTGAAGCTTTCTTT

d_call: NA
clone_size: few
v_call: TRBV12-3/TRBV12-4
j_call: TRBJ1-1
cdr3_aa: CASILDRTNTEAFF
cdr3_nt: TGTGCCAGCATCCTAGACAGAACGAACACTGAAGCTTTCTTT

d_call: TRBD1
clone_size: NA
v_call: TRBV5-1
j_call: TRBJ2-3
cdr3_aa: CASSLDRDSDTQYF
cdr3_nt: TGCGCCAGCAGCTTAGACAGGGATTCGGATACGCAGTATTTT

d_call: NA
clone_size: NA
v_call: TRBV9
j_call: TRBJ2-7
cdr3_aa: CASSVDLDSSYEQYF
cdr3_nt: TGTGCCAGCAGCGTAGACCTGGACTCCTCCTACGAGCAGTACTTC

d_call: NA
clone_size: few
v_call: TRBV6-1
j_call: TRBJ1-2
cdr3_aa: CAGSETLREYQHGYTF
cdr3_nt: TGTGCCGGCAGTGAAACTCTCAGAGAATACCAACATGGCTACACCTTC

d_call: NA
clone_size: few
v_call: TRBV14
j_call: TRBJ2-1
cdr3_aa: CASSQEVFPIRMYNEQFF
cdr3_nt: TGTGCCAGCAGCCAAGAAGTTTTCCCTATACGAATGTACAATGAGCAGTTCTTC